The 3 T cell receptor beta chains given below trace back to one sample, sequenced in a study of patients and donors after allogeneic stem cell transplantation. TCRdb independently ran MiXCR on the RT-PCR reads; one entry per CDR3 protein. This table holds about 960,000 distinct CDR3 sequences, over 15% found once. Sequencing was done on a sample of blood, either unsorted or a sorted T cell fraction (not recorded which). These receptors all come from a human donor who was either an allogeneic HSCT recipient or a stem cell or donor lymphocyte infusion donor (not recorded which). It is not recorded whose cells these are; they may come from a transplant donor.

The rearrangement uses TRBV20-1 and TRBJ1-6; D gene ambiguous. Germline CDR1 DFQATT, CDR2 SNEGSKA (reference sequence). The CDR3 spans 13 residues. With 5 bases removed from V and 7 bases from J, the gap between germline ends came to 12 bases. CDR3 DNA: TGCAGTGCTTTCGGCGGTAGGAATTCACCCCTCCACTTT. Translation: CSAFGGRNSPLHF.

This chain links TRBV12-3 or TRBV12-4 with TRBJ1-1; D is unclear. The CDR3 runs 14 residues. V was pared by 7 bases and J by 1 base, with 13 bases between. The CDR3 reads CASTKTQANTEAFF. Written as DNA, the CDR3 is TGTGCCAGCACCAAAACTCAGGCGAACACTGAAGCTTTCTTT.

The sample holds a few counts of this clonotype. This chain links TRBV7-2 with TRBJ2-1; D may be TRBD1 (6 bases). Looked up from germline, CDR1 is SGHTA and CDR2 is FQGNSA. V was trimmed by 1 base and J by 5 bases, leaving 15 bases between them. This CDR3 has 16 residues. The CDR3 region is CASSLGGPIPNNEQFF. The CDR3, as DNA: TGTGCCAGCAGCTTAGGGGGGCCTATTCCCAACAATGAGCAGTTCTTC. Full variable domain (remainder filled in from reference TRBV7-2 and TRBJ2-1): GAGVSQSPSNKVTEKGKDVELRCDPISGHTALYWYRQSLGQGLEFLIYFQGNSAPDKSGLPSDRFSAERTGGSVSTLTIQRTQQEDSAVYLCASSLGGPIPNNEQFFGPGTRLTVL.